This T cell receptor (beta chain) was found in a study of shared clonotypes between healthy human individuals (dated by TCRdb to between 2020 and 2021). About the full investigation: A couple of women and a few men aged 18 to 49 years were included in the cohort. Between about 0.8 and 9 billion PBMCs per donor were obtained by leukapheresis. To estimate repertoire size and how much clonotype sharing occurs between individuals, the study deeply sequenced the blood TCR repertoires of a handful of healthy adults. Different laboratories and diverse techniques were used to prepare libraries and sequence TCR repertoires, to increase sequencing depth and limit assay-specific biases. For each donor, CD4 naive and CD4 memory were each run on three plates, CD8 naive on two plates, and CD8 memory on one plate.

Summary of the overall study and its limitations: Only blood was sampled, and tissue TCR repertoires likely differ from those in blood. Compared with non-shared clonotypes, clonotypes shared by all four sorted-subset donors had higher generation probabilities. Pairwise subsampling indicated that sequencing depth was expected to affect the degree of clonotype sharing among donors. Because the study included only a small number of donors, the genetic and exposure-history diversity represented was limited. Naive subsets generally had larger estimated clonotype richness than memory subsets. Even with the large sequencing depth, rarefaction of the sorted-subset datasets indicated that sequencing was incomplete. Sharing across a few donors was observed for 4.5% to 6.5% of naive CD4, 3.5% of naive CD8, about 2.3% of memory CD4, and about 0.38% of memory CD8 clonotypes.

Donors were healthy HIV-negative adults with no recently reported acute infections or vaccinations. All donors were Caucasian adults living in Nashville, Tennessee, USA. Magnetic negative selection was used to enrich CD4+ T cells, after which naive cells were positively selected on CD45RA and the negative fraction became the memory subset. Blood was collected by leukapheresis, and PBMCs were isolated by Ficoll-Histopaque density gradient centrifugation and then cryopreserved in liquid nitrogen vapor phase. Analytical flow cytometry was used to check the purity and quantity of each magnetically sorted T cell population. Genomic DNA was isolated from every sorted fraction and measured by UV absorbance on a Nanodrop 2000c. The germline V gene specifies MNHNS as CDR1 and SASEGT as CDR2. Including the terminal cysteine and phenylalanine, the CDR3 comprises 16 residues. CDR3 DNA is the only sequence kept; it has 48 bases, read in frame from the first base. V and J are truncated by 4 bases and 6 bases respectively, leaving an intervening sequence of 19 bases.

Using the deep immunoSEQ assay, multiplex PCR amplified TCR CDR3 regions from genomic DNA. Extracted genomic DNA from each cell subset was spread evenly across all wells of several immunoSEQ 96-well plates, with each plate serving as a replicate. For sorted subsets, roughly 200 ng genomic DNA, equal to tens of thousands of T cell genomes, was loaded into each replicate PCR. Purified libraries were measured with a Qubit 3.0 fluorometer, size-checked on a Bioanalyzer 2100, and measured again with the KAPA Library Quantification kit. Every immunoSEQ 96-well plate was sequenced on a dedicated single-read 150-cycle Illumina NextSeq 550 flow cell. Under the source paper's analysis protocol: The immunoSEQ output contained only junctional sequences without quality scores, so filtering could not match that applied to full-length reads. Sequences were annotated with PyIR, a Python wrapper for IgBLAST v1.9, using IMGT germline references to assign V/J genes and CDR3. Any read was removed if the V/J assignment was weak (E-value above 1e-6), the CDR3 was missing, or the read contained stop codons, out-of-frame junctions, or ambiguous translated residues. V3J clonotypes were defined as sequences sharing the same inferred V gene, J gene, and CDR3 amino acid sequence. Percentage overlap between repertoires was computed as shared unique clonotypes divided by the size of the smaller repertoire. Repertoire richness was assessed with RTK rarefaction, the Chao1 estimator, and Recon v2.1 estimates of unobserved clonotypes. OLGA was used to compute generation probabilities for all TCRbeta clonotypes that the gDNA method yielded from a few donors. What TCRdb holds here is the immuneACCESS table cut down to in-frame rearrangements. Part of the clones is not present; checked against another copy, under half of the missing clones reflect an unresolved V gene, and the others are unexplained. That table gives V, J and clone size, and the DNA gave D and trimming. This sample gives about 1.1 million clones in total; around 77% of them show up just once. The ten largest clonotypes hold approximately 0.95% of the sample.

The table lists this clone with a few counts. The specificity of this receptor is unknown. No much larger clonotype is one base removed from it; base qualities were not supplied. The specimen sequenced was memory CD4+ T cells from PBMCs. The cell subset or site label, as the study defines it: CD45RA-negative fraction. The chain is encoded by TRBV6-1 joined to TRBJ2-1, with no reliable assignment of the D segment. The sequence was obtained from a man between 18 and 29 years old in good health. Some clones in this sample may be carry-over from other donors' samples. The nucleotides are TGTGCCAGCAGTGCAAGCTTAAACCCCCCGATCAATGAGCAGTTCTTC. Its translation reads: CASSASLNPPINEQFF.